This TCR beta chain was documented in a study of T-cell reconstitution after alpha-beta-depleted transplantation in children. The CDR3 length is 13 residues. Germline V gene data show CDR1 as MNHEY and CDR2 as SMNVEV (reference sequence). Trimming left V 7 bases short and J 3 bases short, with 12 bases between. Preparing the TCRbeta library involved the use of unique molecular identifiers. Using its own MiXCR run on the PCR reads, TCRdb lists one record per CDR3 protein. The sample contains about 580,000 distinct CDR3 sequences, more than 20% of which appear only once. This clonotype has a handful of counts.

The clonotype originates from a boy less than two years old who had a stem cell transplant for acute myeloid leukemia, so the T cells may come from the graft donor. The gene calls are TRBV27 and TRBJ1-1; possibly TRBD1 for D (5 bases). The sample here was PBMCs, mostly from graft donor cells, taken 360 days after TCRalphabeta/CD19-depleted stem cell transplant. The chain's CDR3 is CASKRVGDTEAFF. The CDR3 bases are TGTGCCAGCAAGAGGGTAGGGGACACTGAAGCTTTCTTT.